This is a list of T cell receptor beta chains from one sample in a study of blood T cells in healthy people across ages. TCRdb fed the 5' RACE reads into MiXCR, producing one record per CDR3 protein. Counted here are about 780,000 distinct CDR3 sequences, about 42% occurring once; the ten biggest clones make up less than 20%. Sequencing was performed on blood. These receptors originate from a man older than 75 in good health. Both conserved end residues are part of each CDR3. Fields, in order: V gene, D gene, J gene, clone size, CDR3 protein, CDR3 DNA. A D gene is named only where the DNA matches it firmly. A row's size may be missing; if present it is once, few, many or a size class.

TRBV15	TRBD1	TRBJ2-1	.	CATSRRQGGSSNEQFF	TGTGCCACCAGCAGACGACAGGGGGGCTCCTCCAATGAGCAGTTCTTC
TRBV7-2	.	TRBJ2-1	.	CASSVAVASEQFF	TGTGCCAGCAGCGTAGCAGTAGCCAGTGAGCAGTTCTTC
TRBV28	TRBD2	TRBJ2-7	.	CASTGVSGRSYNEQYF	TGTGCCAGTACTGGGGTTAGCGGGAGATCCTACAATGAGCAGTACTTC
TRBV7-2	.	TRBJ2-3	.	CACSRGGPADTQYF	TGTGCCTGCAGCAGAGGGGGACCTGCCGATACGCAGTATTTT
TRBV27	TRBD2	TRBJ2-3	.	CASSSPEMTSGRGADTQYF	TGTGCCAGCAGTTCCCCAGAAATGACTAGCGGGAGAGGCGCAGATACGCAGTATTTT
TRBV20-1	TRBD1	TRBJ2-3	few	CSARGQLSTDTQYF	TGCAGTGCCAGGGGACAGCTCAGCACAGATACGCAGTATTTT
TRBV2	.	TRBJ1-6	few	CASSELGVETYNSPLHF	TGTGCCAGCAGTGAATTGGGGGTGGAAACTTATAATTCACCCCTCCACTTT
TRBV5-4	TRBD1	TRBJ2-2	.	CASRTQGRNTGELFF	TGTGCCAGCAGGACACAGGGGAGGAACACCGGGGAGCTGTTTTTT
TRBV4-2	.	TRBJ2-5	.	CASSQDISIGQETQYF	TGTGCCAGCAGCCAAGATATCTCCATCGGACAAGAGACCCAGTACTTC
TRBV19	TRBD1	TRBJ1-4	.	CASRRTGEKLFF	TGTGCCAGTAGGAGGACAGGAGAAAAACTGTTTTTT
TRBV12-3/TRBV12-4	TRBD1	TRBJ2-7	.	CASSLVAGQGLLVEQYF	TGTGCCAGCAGTTTAGTCGCAGGACAGGGGCTTTTAGTGGAGCAGTACTTC
TRBV21-1	.	TRBJ2-5	many	CASSIRGRRETQYF	TGTGCCAGCAGCATCAGGGGGCGGAGAGAGACCCAGTACTTC
TRBV4-2	.	TRBJ2-2	.	CASSQDYHPNTGELFF	TGTGCCAGCAGCCAAGATTACCACCCGAACACCGGGGAGCTGTTTTTT
TRBV25-1	.	TRBJ1-2	.	CASSESINGYTF	TGTGCCAGCAGTGAATCCATAAATGGCTACACCTTC
TRBV29-1	.	TRBJ1-5	.	CSVETEINQPQHF	TGCAGCGTGGAGACAGAGATCAATCAGCCCCAGCATTTT
TRBV5-6	TRBD1	TRBJ1-1	.	CASSLEQGDGEAFF	TGTGCCAGCAGCTTGGAACAGGGGGACGGTGAAGCTTTCTTT
TRBV12-3/TRBV12-4	TRBD2	TRBJ2-1	.	CASSHSSGSYNEQFF	TGTGCCAGCAGTCACTCTAGCGGCTCCTACAATGAGCAGTTCTTC
TRBV29-1	.	TRBJ2-1	few	CSAGGLDEQFF	TGCAGCGCTGGGGGTCTGGATGAGCAGTTCTTC
TRBV12-3/TRBV12-4	.	TRBJ2-7	few	CASSDPGLGLYEQYF	TGTGCCAGCAGTGACCCCGGCCTGGGGCTCTACGAGCAGTACTTC
TRBV7-3	TRBD2	TRBJ2-7	.	CASSLAGLAVEQYF	TGTGCCAGCAGCTTAGCCGGACTAGCTGTCGAGCAGTACTTC
TRBV7-2	.	TRBJ2-7	few	CASRNWGGQGEQYF	TGTGCCAGCAGGAATTGGGGGGGACAAGGCGAGCAGTACTTC
TRBV20-1	TRBD2	TRBJ2-5	.	CSARDEREGAYEQYF	TGCAGTGCTAGGGATGAGCGGGAAGGGGCGTATGAGCAGTACTTC
TRBV5-1	.	TRBJ2-5	.	CASRESGQSQETQYF	TGCGCCAGCAGGGAGAGCGGGCAGTCTCAAGAGACCCAGTACTTC
TRBV10-3	.	TRBJ2-7	.	CAIGKGTGSYEQYF	TGTGCCATCGGAAAAGGGACGGGCTCCTACGAGCAGTACTTC
TRBV11-2	.	TRBJ2-7	.	CASSLSSSGAGSSYEQYF	TGTGCCAGCAGCCTTAGTAGTTCAGGGGCAGGGAGCTCCTACGAGCAGTACTTC
TRBV4-1	.	TRBJ2-2	.	CASSLSTDLLGELFF	TGCGCCAGCAGCCTATCCACGGATCTGCTAGGGGAGCTGTTTTTT
TRBV10-3	TRBD1	TRBJ1-2	many	CAISESGGQGLGYTF	TGTGCCATCAGTGAGTCGGGAGGACAGGGTCTTGGCTACACCTTC
TRBV7-2	.	TRBJ2-1	.	CASSLVRANLYNEQFF	TGTGCCAGCAGCTTAGTGCGGGCCAACCTGTACAATGAGCAGTTCTTC
TRBV3-1	TRBD1	TRBJ2-2	.	CASTPRDSTTGELFF	TGTGCCAGCACACCCCGGGACAGTACCACCGGGGAGCTGTTTTTT
TRBV13	.	TRBJ2-1	.	CASSPQRGLYNEQFF	TGTGCCAGCAGCCCCCAAAGAGGGCTCTACAATGAGCAGTTCTTC
TRBV7-9	.	TRBJ1-2	.	CASSLQGPLMGYTF	TGTGCCAGCAGCTTACAGGGGCCGCTAATGGGCTACACCTTC
TRBV5-6	.	TRBJ2-1	.	CASSLEVVSGRYKEQFF	TGTGCCAGCAGCTTGGAGGTAGTAAGCGGGCGATACAAGGAGCAGTTCTTC
TRBV10-3	.	TRBJ1-5	.	CAISERPQHF	TGTGCCATCAGTGAGAGGCCCCAGCATTTT
TRBV11-1	.	TRBJ2-1	.	CASSLATRTYNEQFF	TGTGCCAGCAGCCTAGCGACCAGGACCTACAATGAGCAGTTCTTC
TRBV7-2	.	TRBJ2-7	.	CASSLVGSGNSYEQYF	TGTGCCAGCAGCTTAGTGGGGTCAGGGAACTCCTACGAGCAGTACTTC
TRBV29-1	TRBD1	TRBJ2-2	.	CSVDIRGHPGELFF	TGCAGCGTTGACATCAGGGGGCATCCCGGGGAGCTGTTTTTT
TRBV7-2	.	TRBJ2-1	.	CASSSNARTGYNEQFF	TGTGCCAGCAGCTCCAATGCCCGAACGGGCTACAATGAGCAGTTCTTC
TRBV4-1	.	TRBJ1-2	.	CASSQLTVNYGYTF	TGCGCCAGCAGCCAGTTGACAGTAAACTATGGCTACACCTTC
TRBV20-1	TRBD1	TRBJ2-1	.	CSAGTGTNEQFF	TGCAGTGCAGGGACAGGGACCAATGAGCAGTTCTTC
TRBV13	.	TRBJ1-2	.	CASSSQGNYGGYTF	TGTGCCAGCAGCTCGCAGGGAAATTACGGTGGCTACACCTTC
TRBV12-3/TRBV12-4	.	TRBJ2-7	many	CASSFGPSYEQYF	TGTGCCAGCAGCTTTGGCCCCTCCTACGAGCAGTACTTC
TRBV20-1	.	TRBJ1-5	.	CSARVGQGQPQHF	TGCAGTGCTAGGGTGGGGCAGGGTCAGCCCCAGCATTTT
TRBV7-3	.	TRBJ2-3	.	CASSFPRSDTQYF	TGTGCCAGCAGCTTTCCCCGGTCAGATACGCAGTATTTT
TRBV2	.	TRBJ1-2	.	CASAALGGPPYGYTF	TGTGCCAGCGCCGCTCTAGGGGGGCCTCCTTATGGCTACACCTTC